This record looks at one T cell receptor (beta chain) sequence and its context. This clone was seen just once. Its antigen remains unidentified. Within one base of it there is no much larger clone, and no base qualities were kept. This entry comes from a study of blood T cell repertoires in COVID-19 (dated by TCRdb to 2018 to 2021). With respect to the entire study: Samples from collaborators originated in the United States, Italy and Spain and spanned both the acute and convalescent phases of COVID-19. The prospective study material was composed of cDNA or gDNA derived from T cells, B-cell-depleted T cells, or PBMCs. The dataset comprised deeply sampled blood TCRbeta repertoires from subjects exposed to, actively infected with, or recovered from COVID-19. The repertoires were released in a freely available public database intended as a resource for research on the immune response to SARS-CoV-2. Samples were obtained from the ongoing ImmuneRACE study (first 160 participants) and from about 1,300 subjects provided by 6 global collaborators. Sample metadata almost always included a de-identified subject ID, COVID-19 status, age in years and sex. Where available, HLA class I and class II types were obtained from metadata supplied by the sample provider rather than from assay-based typing.

CDR1 and CDR2, per the germline V gene, are SGHRS and YFSETQ. V sheds 0 bases and J sheds 3 bases, leaving 3 bases between their ends. The CDR3 starts with the cysteine, ends with the phenylalanine, and has 13 residues. The DNA shown is the 39-base CDR3, in frame from base 1. The investigation overall reported the following: How much clinical and demographic metadata was included differed by source and by participant, and the metadata was provided uncurated.

TCRbeta CDR3 regions were amplified from genomic DNA by means of the immunoSEQ Assay, a bias-controlled multiplex PCR. The study's processing was this. The number of nucleated cells in each sample was estimated from the amplification of reference gene primers within the assay. To quantify the absolute abundance of each unique TCRbeta CDR3 rearrangement, sequence reads were collapsed and filtered. For each sample, productive Simpson clonality was calculated by taking the square root of Simpson's diversity index across productive rearrangements. Sourced from immuneACCESS, this table was stored by TCRdb with only in-frame sequences that have V and J called. A share of the clones is absent; for the studies checked, an unresolved V gene accounts for under half, and the remainder has no known explanation. V and J calls and clone size come straight from that table; D and trimming were deduced from the DNA. The sample table lists 200,000 to 250,000 clones, 84% of them with a count of one. The leading ten clones occupy approximately 6.6% of the sample.

Enrolling through a virtual design, the prospective study's participants ranged in age from roughly 18 to 95 years and lived across about two dozen United States geographic areas. In the prospective study, participants were assigned to cohorts based on the clinical history participants reported in a screening survey and a study questionnaire. For ImmuneRACE Cohort 3, a participant was defined as recovered based on two consecutive negative NP/OP PCR tests, clearance by a healthcare professional, or resolution of symptoms. In the prospective study, mobile phlebotomists collected whole blood, serum and a nasopharyngeal or oropharyngeal swab from each participant. Over a roughly 2-month period, participants in the prospective study had the option of providing additional blood draws and questionnaires. Before DNA extraction, prospective study blood samples were shipped either frozen or at room temperature.

This TCR came from a woman in her thirties or forties who had recovered from COVID-19. Recombination connected TRBV5-1 to TRBJ1-4; too little of a D gene remains to name it. Sequencing was carried out using PBMCs or T cells enriched from blood (not recorded which). The nucleotide sequence is TGCGCCAGCAGCTTGGCCTCTAATGAAAAACTGTTTTTT. This gives the protein CASSLASNEKLFF.